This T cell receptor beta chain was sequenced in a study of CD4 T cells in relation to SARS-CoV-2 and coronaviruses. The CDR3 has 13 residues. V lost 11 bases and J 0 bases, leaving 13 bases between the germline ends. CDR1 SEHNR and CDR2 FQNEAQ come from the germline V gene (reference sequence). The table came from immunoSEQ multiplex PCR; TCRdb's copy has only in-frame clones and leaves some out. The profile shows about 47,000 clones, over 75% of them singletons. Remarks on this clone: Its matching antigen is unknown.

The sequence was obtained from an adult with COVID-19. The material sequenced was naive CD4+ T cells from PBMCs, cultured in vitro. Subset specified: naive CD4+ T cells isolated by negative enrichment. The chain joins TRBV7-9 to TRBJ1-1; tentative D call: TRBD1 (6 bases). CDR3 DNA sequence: TGTGCCGGTTCGGGGGCCATGAACACTGAAGCTTTCTTT. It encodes CAGSGAMNTEAFF.